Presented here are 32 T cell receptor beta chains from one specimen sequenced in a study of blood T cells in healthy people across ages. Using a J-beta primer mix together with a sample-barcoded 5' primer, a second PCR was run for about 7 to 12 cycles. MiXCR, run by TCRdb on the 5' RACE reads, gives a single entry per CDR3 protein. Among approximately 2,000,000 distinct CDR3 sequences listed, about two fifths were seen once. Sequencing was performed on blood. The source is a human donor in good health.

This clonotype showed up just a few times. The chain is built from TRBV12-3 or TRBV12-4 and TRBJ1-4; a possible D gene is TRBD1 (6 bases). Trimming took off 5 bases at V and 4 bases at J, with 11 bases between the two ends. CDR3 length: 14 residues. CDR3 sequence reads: CASSPRTVNEKLFF. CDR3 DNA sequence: TGTGCCAGCAGTCCCCGGACAGTTAATGAAAAACTGTTTTTT.

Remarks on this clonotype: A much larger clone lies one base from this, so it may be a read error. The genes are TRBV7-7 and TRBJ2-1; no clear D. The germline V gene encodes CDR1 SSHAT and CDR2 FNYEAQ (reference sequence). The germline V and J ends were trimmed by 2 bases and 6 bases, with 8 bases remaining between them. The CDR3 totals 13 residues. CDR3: CASSLRAGNEQFF. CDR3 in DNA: TGTGCCAGCAGCTTAAGGGCAGGCAATGAGCAGTTCTTC.

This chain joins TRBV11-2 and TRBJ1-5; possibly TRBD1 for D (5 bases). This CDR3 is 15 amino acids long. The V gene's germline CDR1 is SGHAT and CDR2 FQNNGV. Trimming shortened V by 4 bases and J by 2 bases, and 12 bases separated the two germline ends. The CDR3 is CASSWGMGGNQPQHF. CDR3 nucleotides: TGTGCCAGCAGCTGGGGAATGGGGGGCAATCAGCCCCAGCATTTT.

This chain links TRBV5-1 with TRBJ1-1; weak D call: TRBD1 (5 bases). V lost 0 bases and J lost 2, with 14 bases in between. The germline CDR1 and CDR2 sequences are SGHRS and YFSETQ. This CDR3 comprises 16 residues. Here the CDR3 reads CASSLEGVLKNTEAFF. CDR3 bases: TGCGCCAGCAGCTTGGAAGGGGTCCTAAAAAACACTGAAGCTTTCTTT.

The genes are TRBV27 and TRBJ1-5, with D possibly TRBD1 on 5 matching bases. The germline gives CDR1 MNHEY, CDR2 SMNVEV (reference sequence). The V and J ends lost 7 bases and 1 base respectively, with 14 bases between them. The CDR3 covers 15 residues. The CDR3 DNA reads TGTGCCAGCAAGGCGACAGACCTAAGCAATCAGCCCCAGCATTTT. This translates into CASKATDLSNQPQHF.

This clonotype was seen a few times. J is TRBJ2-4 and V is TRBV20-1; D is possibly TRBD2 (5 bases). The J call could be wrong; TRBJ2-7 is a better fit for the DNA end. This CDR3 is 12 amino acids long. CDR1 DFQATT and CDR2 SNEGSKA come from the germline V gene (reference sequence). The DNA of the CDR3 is TGCAGTGCTGAGCCCCTGCGGGACGAGCAGTACTTC. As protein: CSAEPLRDEQYF.

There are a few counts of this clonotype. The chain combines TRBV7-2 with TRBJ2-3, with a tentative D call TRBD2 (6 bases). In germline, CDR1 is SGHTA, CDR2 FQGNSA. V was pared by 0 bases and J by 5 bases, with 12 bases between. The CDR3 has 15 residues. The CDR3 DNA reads TGTGCCAGCAGCTTAGCCCCCACCGGGGGAGATACGCAGTATTTT. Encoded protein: CASSLAPTGGDTQYF.

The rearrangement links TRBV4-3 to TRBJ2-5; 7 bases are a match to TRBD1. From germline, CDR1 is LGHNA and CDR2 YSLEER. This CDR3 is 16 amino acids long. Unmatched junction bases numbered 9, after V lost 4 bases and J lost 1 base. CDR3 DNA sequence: TGCGCCAGCAGCCCCCAATTGGGACAGACCCAAGAGACCCAGTACTTC. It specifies CASSPQLGQTQETQYF.

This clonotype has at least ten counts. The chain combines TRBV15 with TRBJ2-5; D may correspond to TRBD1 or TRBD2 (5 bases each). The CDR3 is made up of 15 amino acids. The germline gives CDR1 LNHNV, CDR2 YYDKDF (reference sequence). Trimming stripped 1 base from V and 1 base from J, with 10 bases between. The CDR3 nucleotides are TGTGCCACCAGCAGAGGCCGAGGGACCCAAGAGACCCAGTACTTC. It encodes CATSRGRGTQETQYF.

Written as DNA, the CDR3 is TGTGCCAGCAGCTACGTGACCGGGGAGCTGTTTTTT. Translation: CASSYVTGELFF. This chain links TRBV7-3 with TRBJ2-2; D is unclear. CDR3 length: 12 residues. V lost 4 bases and J lost 5, with 5 bases in between. Germline CDR1 is SGHTA and CDR2 is FQGTGA.

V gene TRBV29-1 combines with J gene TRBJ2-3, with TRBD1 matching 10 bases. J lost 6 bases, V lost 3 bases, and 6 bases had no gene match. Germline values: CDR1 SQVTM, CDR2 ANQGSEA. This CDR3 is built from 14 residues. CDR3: CSVDPDRGDDTQYF. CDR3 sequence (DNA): TGCAGCGTTGACCCGGACAGGGGGGACGATACGCAGTATTTT.

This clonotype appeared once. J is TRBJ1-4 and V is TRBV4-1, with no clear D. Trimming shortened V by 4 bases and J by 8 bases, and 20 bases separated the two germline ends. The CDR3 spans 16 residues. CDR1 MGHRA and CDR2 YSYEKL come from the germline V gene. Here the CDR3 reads CASSLPARELGEKLFF. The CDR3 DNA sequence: TGCGCCAGCAGCCTACCTGCTCGGGAGTTGGGGGAAAAACTGTTTTTT.

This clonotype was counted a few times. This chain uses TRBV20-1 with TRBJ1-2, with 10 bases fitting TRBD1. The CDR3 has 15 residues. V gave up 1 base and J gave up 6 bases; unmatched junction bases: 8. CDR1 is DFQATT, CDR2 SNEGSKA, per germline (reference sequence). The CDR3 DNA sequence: TGCAGTGCTAGAGTGCTTGGGACAGGGGAGAATGGCTACACCTTC. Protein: CSARVLGTGENGYTF.

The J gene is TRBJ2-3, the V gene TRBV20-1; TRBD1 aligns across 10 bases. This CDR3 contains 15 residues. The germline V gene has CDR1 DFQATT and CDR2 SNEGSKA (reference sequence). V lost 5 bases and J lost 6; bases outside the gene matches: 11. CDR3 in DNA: TGCAGTGCTGGCCCTAGACAGGGGGCGCGGGATACGCAGTATTTT. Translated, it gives CSAGPRQGARDTQYF.

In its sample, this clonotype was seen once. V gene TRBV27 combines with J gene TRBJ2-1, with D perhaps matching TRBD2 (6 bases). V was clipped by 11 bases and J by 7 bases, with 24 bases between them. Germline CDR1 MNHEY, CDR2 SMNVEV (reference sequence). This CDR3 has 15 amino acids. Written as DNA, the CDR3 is TGTGCCGGCACCCTACAGTGGAGGGGAGCTAATGAGCAGTTCTTC. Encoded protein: CAGTLQWRGANEQFF.

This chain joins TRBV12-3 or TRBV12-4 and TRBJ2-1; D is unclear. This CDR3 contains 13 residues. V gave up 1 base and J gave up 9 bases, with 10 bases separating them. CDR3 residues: CASSLVRRSEQFF. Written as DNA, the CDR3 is TGTGCCAGCAGTTTAGTACGAAGATCTGAGCAGTTCTTC.

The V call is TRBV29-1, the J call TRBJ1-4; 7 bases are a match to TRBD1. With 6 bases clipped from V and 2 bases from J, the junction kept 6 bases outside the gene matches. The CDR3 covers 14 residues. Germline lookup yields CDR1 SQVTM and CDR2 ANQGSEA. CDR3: CSVDAGGTNEKLFF. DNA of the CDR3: TGCAGCGTAGACGCAGGGGGGACTAATGAAAAACTGTTTTTT.

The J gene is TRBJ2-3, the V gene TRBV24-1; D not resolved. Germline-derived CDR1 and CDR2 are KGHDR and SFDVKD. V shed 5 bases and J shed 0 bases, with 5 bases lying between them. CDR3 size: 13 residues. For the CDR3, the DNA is TGTGCCACCAGTGTACGGAGCACAGATACGCAGTATTTT. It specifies CATSVRSTDTQYF.

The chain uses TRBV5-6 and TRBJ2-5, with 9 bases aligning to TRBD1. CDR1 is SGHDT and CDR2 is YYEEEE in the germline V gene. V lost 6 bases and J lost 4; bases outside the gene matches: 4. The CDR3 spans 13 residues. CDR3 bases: TGTGCCAGCACCGCGGACAGGGGAGAGACCCAGTACTTC. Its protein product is CASTADRGETQYF.

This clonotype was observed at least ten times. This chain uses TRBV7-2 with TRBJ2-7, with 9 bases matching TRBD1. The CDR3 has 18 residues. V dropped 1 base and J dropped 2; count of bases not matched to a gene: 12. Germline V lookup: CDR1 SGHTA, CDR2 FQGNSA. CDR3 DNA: TGTGCCAGCAGCTTAGTTGGAGGACAGGGGATCGGTCCCTACGAGCAGTACTTC. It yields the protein CASSLVGGQGIGPYEQYF.

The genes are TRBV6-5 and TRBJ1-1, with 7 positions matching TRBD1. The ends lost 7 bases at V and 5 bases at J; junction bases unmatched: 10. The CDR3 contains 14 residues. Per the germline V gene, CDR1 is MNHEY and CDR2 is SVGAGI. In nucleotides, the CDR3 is TGTGCCAGCAACCCGACAGGGCCGTGGACTGAAGCTTTCTTT. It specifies CASNPTGPWTEAFF.

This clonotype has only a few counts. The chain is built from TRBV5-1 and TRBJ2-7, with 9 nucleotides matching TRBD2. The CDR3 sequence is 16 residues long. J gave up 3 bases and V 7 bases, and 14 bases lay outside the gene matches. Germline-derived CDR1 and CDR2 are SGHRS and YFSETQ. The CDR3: CASSGEAGTSFYEQYF. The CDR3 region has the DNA TGCGCCAGCTCCGGGGAAGCCGGGACTAGCTTCTACGAGCAGTACTTC.

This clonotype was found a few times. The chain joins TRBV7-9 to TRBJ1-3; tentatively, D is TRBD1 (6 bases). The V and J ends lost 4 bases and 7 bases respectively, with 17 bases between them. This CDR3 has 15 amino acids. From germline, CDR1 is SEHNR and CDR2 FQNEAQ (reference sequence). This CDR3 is CASSSQQGSSNTIYF. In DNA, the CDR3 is TGTGCCAGCAGCTCACAACAGGGAAGTTCGAACACCATATATTTT.

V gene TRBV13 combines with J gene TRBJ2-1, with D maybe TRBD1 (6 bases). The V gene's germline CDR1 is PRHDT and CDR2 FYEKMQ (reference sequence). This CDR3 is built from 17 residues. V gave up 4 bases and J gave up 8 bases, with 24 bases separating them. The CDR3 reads CASSSLGSTGTTDEQFF. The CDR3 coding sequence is TGTGCCAGCAGCTCCCTCGGATCAACCGGGACAACCGATGAGCAGTTCTTC.

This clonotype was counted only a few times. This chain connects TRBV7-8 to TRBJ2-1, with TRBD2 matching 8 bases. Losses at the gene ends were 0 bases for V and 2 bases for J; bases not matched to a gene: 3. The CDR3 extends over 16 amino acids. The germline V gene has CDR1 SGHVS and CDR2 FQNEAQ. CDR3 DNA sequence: TGTGCCAGCAGCTTAGCGGGAGCGGGGGCCTACAATGAGCAGTTCTTC. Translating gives CASSLAGAGAYNEQFF.

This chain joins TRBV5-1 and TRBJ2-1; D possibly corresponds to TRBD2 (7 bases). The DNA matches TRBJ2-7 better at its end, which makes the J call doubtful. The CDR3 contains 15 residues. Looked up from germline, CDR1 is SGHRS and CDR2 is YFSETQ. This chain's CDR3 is CASSPAGARNNEQYF. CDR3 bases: TGCGCCAGCAGCCCTGCGGGGGCCAGGAACAATGAGCAGTACTTC.

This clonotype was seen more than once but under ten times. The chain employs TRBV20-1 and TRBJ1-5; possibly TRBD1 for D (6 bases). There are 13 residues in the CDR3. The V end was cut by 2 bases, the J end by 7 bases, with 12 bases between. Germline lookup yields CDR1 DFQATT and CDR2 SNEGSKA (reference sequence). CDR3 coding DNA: TGCAGTGCTAGACCGGGGGGCTTCCAGCCCCAGCATTTT. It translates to CSARPGGFQPQHF.

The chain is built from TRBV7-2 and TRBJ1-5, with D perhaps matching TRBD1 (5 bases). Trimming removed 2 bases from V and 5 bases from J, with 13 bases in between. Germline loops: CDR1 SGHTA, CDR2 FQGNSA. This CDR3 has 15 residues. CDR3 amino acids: CASSLTGGTDQPQHF. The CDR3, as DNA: TGTGCCAGCAGCTTAACCGGGGGAACGGATCAGCCCCAGCATTTT.

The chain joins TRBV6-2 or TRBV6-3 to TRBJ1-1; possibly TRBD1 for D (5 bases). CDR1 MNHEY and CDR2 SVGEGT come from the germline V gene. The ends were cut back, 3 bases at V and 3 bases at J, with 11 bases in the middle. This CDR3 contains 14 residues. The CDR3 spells CASSYHDRYTEAFF. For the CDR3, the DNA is TGTGCCAGCAGTTATCACGACAGATACACTGAAGCTTTCTTT.

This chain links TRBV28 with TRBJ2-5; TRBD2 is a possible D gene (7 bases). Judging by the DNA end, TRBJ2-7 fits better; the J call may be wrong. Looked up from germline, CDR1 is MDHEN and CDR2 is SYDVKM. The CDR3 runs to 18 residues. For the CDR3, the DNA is TGTGCCAGCAGTTTGCATTCAATAGCCGGGGGGCGATTATACGAGCAGTACTTC. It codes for CASSLHSIAGGRLYEQYF.

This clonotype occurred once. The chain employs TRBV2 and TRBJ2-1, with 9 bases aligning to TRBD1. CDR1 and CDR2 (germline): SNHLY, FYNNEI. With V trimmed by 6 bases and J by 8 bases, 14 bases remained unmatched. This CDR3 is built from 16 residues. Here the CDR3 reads CASRQEQGAKRYEQFF. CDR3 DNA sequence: TGTGCCAGCAGACAAGAACAGGGGGCTAAAAGGTATGAGCAGTTCTTC.

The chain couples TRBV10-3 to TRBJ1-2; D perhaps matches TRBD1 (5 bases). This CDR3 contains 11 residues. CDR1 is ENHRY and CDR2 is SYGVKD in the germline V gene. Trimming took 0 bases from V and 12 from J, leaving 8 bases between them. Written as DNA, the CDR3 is TGTGCCATCAGTGAGTCGAGGGGCCACACCTTC. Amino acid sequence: CAISESRGHTF.